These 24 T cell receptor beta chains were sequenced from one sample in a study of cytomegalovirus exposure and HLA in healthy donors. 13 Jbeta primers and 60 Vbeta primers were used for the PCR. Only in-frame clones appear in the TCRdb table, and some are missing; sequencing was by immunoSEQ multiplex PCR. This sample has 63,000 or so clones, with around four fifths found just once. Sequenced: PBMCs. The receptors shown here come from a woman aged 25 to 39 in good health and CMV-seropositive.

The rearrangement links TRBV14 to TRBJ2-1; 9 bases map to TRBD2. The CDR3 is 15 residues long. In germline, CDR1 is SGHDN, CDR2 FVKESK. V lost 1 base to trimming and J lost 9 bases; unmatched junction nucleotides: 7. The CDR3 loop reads CASSQVREGRPEQFF. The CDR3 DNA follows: TGTGCCAGCAGCCAAGTGCGGGAGGGCCGTCCTGAGCAGTTCTTC.

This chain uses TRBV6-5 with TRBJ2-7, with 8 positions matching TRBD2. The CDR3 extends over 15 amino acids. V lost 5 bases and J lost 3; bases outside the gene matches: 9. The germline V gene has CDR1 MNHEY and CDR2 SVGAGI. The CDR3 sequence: CASSRTSGRSYEQYF. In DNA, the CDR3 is TGTGCCAGCAGTCGCACCAGCGGGAGAAGCTACGAGCAGTACTTC.

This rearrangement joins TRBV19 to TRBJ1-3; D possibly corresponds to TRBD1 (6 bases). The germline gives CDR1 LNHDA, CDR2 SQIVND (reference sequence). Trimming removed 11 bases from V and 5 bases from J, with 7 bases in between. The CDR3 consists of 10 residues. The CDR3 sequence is CAGGRNTIYF. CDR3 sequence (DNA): TGTGCCGGGGGCCGAAACACCATATATTTT.

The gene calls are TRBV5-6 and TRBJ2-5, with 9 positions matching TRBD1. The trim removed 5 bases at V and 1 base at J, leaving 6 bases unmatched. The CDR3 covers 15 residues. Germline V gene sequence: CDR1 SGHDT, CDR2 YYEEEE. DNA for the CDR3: TGTGCCAGCAGTAAATGGACAGGGGCCCAAGAGACCCAGTACTTC. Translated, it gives CASSKWTGAQETQYF.

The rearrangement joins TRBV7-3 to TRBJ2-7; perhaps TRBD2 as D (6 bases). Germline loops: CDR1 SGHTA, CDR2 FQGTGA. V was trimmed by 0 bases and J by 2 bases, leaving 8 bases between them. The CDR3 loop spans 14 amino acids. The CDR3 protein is CASSLTGGTYEQYF. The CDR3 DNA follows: TGTGCCAGCAGCTTAACGGGGGGAACCTACGAGCAGTACTTC. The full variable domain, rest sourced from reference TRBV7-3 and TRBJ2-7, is GAGVSQTPSNKVTEKGKYVELRCDPISGHTALYWYRQSLGQGPEFLIYFQGTGAADDSGLPNDRFFAVRPEGSVSTLKIQRTERGDSAVYLCASSLTGGTYEQYFGPGTRLTVT.

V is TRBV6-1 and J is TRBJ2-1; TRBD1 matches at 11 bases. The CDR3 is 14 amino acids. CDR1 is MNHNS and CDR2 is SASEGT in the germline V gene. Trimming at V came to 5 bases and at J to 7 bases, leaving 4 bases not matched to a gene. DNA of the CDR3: TGTGCCAGCAGTCCCGGGACAGGGGGGAATGAGCAGTTCTTC. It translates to CASSPGTGGNEQFF.

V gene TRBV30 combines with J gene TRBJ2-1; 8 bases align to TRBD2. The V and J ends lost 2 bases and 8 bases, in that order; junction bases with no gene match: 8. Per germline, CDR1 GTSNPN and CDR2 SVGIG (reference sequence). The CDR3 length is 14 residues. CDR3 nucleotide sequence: TGTGCCTGGAGTAAAAGCGGGAGTAGGTATGAGCAGTTCTTC. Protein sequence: CAWSKSGSRYEQFF. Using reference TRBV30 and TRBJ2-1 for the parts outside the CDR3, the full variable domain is SQTIHQWPATLVQPVGSPLSLECTVEGTSNPNLYWYRQAAGRGLQLLFYSVGIGQISSEVPQNLSASRPQDRQFILSSKKLLLSDSGFYLCAWSKSGSRYEQFFGPGTRLTVL.

The chain's CDR3 is CASSQRVRGTEAFF. The CDR3 region has the DNA TGTGCCAGCAGCCAACGCGTTAGGGGAACTGAAGCTTTCTTT. The chain employs TRBV4-2 and TRBJ1-1, with a weak D call TRBD1 (5 bases). V lost 2 bases and J lost 5, with 12 bases in between. This CDR3 has 14 amino acids. Per germline, CDR1 LGHNA and CDR2 YNFKEQ.

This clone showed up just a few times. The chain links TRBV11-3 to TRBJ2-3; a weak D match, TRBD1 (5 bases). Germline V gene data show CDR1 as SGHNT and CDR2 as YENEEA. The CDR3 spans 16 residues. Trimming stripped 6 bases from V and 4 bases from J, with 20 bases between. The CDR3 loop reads CASRPRTHRNADTQYF. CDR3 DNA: TGTGCCAGCAGGCCACGGACACATAGGAACGCAGATACGCAGTATTTT.

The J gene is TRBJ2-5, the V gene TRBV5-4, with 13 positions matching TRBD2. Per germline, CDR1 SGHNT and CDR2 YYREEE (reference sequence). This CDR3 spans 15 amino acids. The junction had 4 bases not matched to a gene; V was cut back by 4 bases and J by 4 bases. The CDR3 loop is CASSPRLAGGETQYF. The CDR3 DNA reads TGTGCCAGCAGCCCGCGACTAGCGGGAGGAGAGACCCAGTACTTC. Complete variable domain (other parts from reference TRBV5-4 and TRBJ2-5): ETGVTQSPTHLIKTRGQQVTLRCSSQSGHNTVSWYQQALGQGPQFIFQYYREEENGRGNFPPRFSGLQFPNYSSELNVNALELDDSALYLCASSPRLAGGETQYFGPGTRLLVL.

The CDR3 protein is CASSEGLGSSLNTEAFF. CDR3 coding DNA: TGTGCCAGCAGTGAAGGCCTAGGGAGTTCCCTGAACACTGAAGCTTTCTTT. The rearrangement links TRBV2 to TRBJ1-1; D uncertain. The V end lost 1 base, the J end lost 0 bases, and 15 bases lay between the germline ends. Germline V gives CDR1 SNHLY, CDR2 FYNNEI. This CDR3 has 17 amino acids.

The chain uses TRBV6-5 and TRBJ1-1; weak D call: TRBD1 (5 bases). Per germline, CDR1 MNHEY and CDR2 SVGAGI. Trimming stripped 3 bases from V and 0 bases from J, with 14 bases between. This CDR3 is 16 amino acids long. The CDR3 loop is CASSYAGQRLNTEAFF. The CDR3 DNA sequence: TGTGCCAGCAGTTATGCGGGGCAGAGGTTGAACACTGAAGCTTTCTTT.

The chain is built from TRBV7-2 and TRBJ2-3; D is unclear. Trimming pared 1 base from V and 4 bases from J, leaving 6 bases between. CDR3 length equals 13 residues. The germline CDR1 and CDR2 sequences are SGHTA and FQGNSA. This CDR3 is CASSLEKPDTQYF. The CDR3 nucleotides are TGTGCCAGCAGCTTAGAGAAGCCAGATACGCAGTATTTT.

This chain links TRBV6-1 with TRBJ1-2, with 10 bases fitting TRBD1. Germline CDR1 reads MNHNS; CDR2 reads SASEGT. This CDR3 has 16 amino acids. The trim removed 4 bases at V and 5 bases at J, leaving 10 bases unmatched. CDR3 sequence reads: CASSGSDRGRDYGYTF. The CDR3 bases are TGTGCCAGCAGTGGTTCTGACAGGGGGCGCGATTATGGCTACACCTTC.

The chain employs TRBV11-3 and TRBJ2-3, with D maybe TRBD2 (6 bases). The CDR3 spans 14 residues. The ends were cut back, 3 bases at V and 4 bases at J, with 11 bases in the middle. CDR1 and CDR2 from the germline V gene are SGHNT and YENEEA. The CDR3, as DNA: TGTGCCAGCAGCTTGGAGGGCGGGGCAGATACGCAGTATTTT. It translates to CASSLEGGADTQYF.

For the CDR3, the DNA is TGTGCCTGGACTAGCGGGATCTACGAGCAGTACTTC. It encodes CAWTSGIYEQYF. The chain employs TRBV30 and TRBJ2-7; 9 positions match TRBD2. V shed 4 bases and J 3 bases; nucleotides not matched to a gene: 1. The germline gives CDR1 GTSNPN, CDR2 SVGIG (reference sequence). The CDR3 contains 12 residues.

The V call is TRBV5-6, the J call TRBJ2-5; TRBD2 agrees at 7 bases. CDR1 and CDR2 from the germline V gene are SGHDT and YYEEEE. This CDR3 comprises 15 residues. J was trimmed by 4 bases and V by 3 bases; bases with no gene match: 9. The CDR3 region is CASSSLGGGPETQYF. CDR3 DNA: TGTGCCAGCAGCTCCCTCGGGGGAGGGCCAGAGACCCAGTACTTC.

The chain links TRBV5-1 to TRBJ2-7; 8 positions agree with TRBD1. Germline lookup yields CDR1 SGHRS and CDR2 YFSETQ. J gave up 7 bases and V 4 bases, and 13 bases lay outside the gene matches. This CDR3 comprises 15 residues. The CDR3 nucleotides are TGCGCCAGCAGCCCCCGAGGAGACAGGGGAGGTGAGCAGTACTTC. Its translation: CASSPRGDRGGEQYF.

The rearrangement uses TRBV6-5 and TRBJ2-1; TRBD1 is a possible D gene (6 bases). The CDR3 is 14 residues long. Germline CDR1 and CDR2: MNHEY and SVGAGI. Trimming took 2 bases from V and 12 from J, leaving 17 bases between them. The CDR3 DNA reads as TGTGCCAGCAGTTACGGACAGAGGACGGGCGGGCAGTTCTTC. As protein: CASSYGQRTGGQFF.

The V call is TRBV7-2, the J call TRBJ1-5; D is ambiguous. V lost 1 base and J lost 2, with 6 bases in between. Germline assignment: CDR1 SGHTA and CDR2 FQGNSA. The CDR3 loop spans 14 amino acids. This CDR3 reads CASSLVAGNQPQHF. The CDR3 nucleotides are TGTGCCAGCAGCTTAGTGGCAGGCAATCAGCCCCAGCATTTT. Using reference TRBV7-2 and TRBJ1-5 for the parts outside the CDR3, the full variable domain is GAGVSQSPSNKVTEKGKDVELRCDPISGHTALYWYRQSLGQGLEFLIYFQGNSAPDKSGLPSDRFSAERTGGSVSTLTIQRTQQEDSAVYLCASSLVAGNQPQHFGDGTRLSIL.

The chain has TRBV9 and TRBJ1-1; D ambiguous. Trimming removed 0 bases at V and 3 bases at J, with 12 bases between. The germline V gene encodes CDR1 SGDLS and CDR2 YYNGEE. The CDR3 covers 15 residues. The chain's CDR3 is CASSVGRRGYTEAFF. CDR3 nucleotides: TGTGCCAGCAGCGTAGGAAGGAGAGGGTACACTGAAGCTTTCTTT.

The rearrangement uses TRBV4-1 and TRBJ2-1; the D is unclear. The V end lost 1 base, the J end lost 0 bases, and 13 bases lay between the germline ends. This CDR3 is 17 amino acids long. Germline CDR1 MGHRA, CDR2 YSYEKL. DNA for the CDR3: TGCGCCAGCAGCCAAGGCGTTGTGGGCCGCTCCTACAATGAGCAGTTCTTC. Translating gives CASSQGVVGRSYNEQFF.

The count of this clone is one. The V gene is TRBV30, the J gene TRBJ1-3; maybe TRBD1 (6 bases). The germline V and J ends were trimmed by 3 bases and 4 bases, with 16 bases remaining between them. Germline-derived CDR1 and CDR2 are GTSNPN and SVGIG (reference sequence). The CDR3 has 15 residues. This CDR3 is CAWRIPGGLGNTIYF. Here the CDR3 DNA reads TGTGCCTGGAGAATCCCCGGGGGGCTCGGAAACACCATATATTTT.

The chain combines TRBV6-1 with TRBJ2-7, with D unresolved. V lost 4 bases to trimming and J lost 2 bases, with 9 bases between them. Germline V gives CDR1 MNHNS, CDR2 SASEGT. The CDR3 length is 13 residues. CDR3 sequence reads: CASSVGGPYEQYF. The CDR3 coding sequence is TGTGCCAGCAGTGTTGGCGGTCCCTACGAGCAGTACTTC.